Sequencing of this T cell receptor beta chain was carried out in a study of T cell changes during pregnancy in multiple sclerosis. Here immunoSEQ multiplex PCR was the method, and the copy in TCRdb shows in-frame clones only, minus some. The sample holds tens of thousands of clones, 91% seen once. CDR3 length: 17 amino acids. Germline CDR1 GTSNPN, CDR2 SVGIG (reference sequence). J gave up 2 bases and V 2 bases, and 10 bases lay outside the gene matches. This TCR was sampled from a female donor in good health, enrolled as a control in a pregnancy study. Source: CD4+ T cells from peripheral blood mononuclear cells, taken in the third trimester of pregnancy. The rearrangement joins TRBV30 to TRBJ2-3; 10 bases are shared with TRBD2. DNA of the CDR3: TGTGCCTGGAGTTTCCTAGGGACTAGCGAAAACACAGATACGCAGTATTTT. Translation gives CAWSFLGTSENTDTQYF.